The next 9 T cell receptor beta chains were all read from a single sample in a study of Ad26.COV2.S vaccination and SARS-CoV-2 variants. Assay used: immunoSEQ multiplex PCR; TCRdb lists only in-frame clones, some missing. This table holds about 440,000 clones, 90% found once. Treatment meaning: roughly 20 received Ad26.COV2.S at low or high dose, single or two shots; about 5 received placebo; per-sample allocation not given. Sampling was performed 63 days after the first vaccine or placebo injection. The source material was peripheral blood, sampled in a trial of Ad26.COV2.S vaccine versus placebo. These receptors were obtained from a person between 18 and 60 years old who received the Ad26.COV2.S COVID-19 vaccine or a placebo.

This chain connects TRBV27 to TRBJ1-2; D possibly corresponds to TRBD1 (5 bases). The CDR3 sequence is 14 residues long. V was clipped by 0 bases and J by 5 bases, with 10 bases between them. Germline CDR1 MNHEY, CDR2 SMNVEV (reference sequence). The CDR3, as DNA: TGTGCCAGCAGTTTATCAGGGACTGGATATGGCTACACCTTC. It codes for CASSLSGTGYGYTF.

The rearrangement joins TRBV20-1 to TRBJ2-2; no clear D. Germline V gene data show CDR1 as DFQATT and CDR2 as SNEGSKA (reference sequence). V was pared by 3 bases and J by 6 bases, with 11 bases between. This CDR3 is 13 amino acids long. CDR3 sequence (DNA): TGCAGTGCTAGTACTTCGGTGGCCGGGGAGCTGTTTTTT. This sequence encodes CSASTSVAGELFF.

This rearrangement joins TRBV9 to TRBJ2-4; 15 bases map to TRBD2. Germline V CDR1 and CDR2: SGDLS, YYNGEE. J lost 7 bases, V lost 4 bases, and 6 bases had no gene match. The CDR3 contains 16 residues. DNA for the CDR3: TGTGCCAGCAGCCCGAGGACTAGCGGGAGGGGGAACATTCAGTACTTC. Amino acid sequence: CASSPRTSGRGNIQYF.

This rearrangement joins TRBV15 to TRBJ1-6; 7 bases are shared with TRBD1. CDR3 length: 13 amino acids. V was pared by 3 bases and J by 10 bases, with 3 bases of the junction left unmatched. Germline values: CDR1 LNHNV, CDR2 YYDKDF (reference sequence). CDR3 in amino acids: CATSRGQRSPLHF. CDR3 DNA sequence: TGTGCCACCAGCAGGGGACAGCGATCACCCCTCCACTTT.

This sequence joins TRBV6-5 and TRBJ1-2; a weak D match, TRBD1 (6 bases). Germline V gene sequence: CDR1 MNHEY, CDR2 SVGAGI. This CDR3 has 12 amino acids. The ends were cut back, 5 bases at V and 2 bases at J, with 6 bases in the middle. Here the CDR3 DNA reads TGTGCCAGCAGTACAGGGAACTATGGCTACACCTTC. Protein product: CASSTGNYGYTF.

The chain combines TRBV6-1 with TRBJ2-5, with D possibly being TRBD1 (5 bases). V shed 3 bases and J shed 7 bases, with 12 bases lying between them. The CDR3 is 13 residues long. Germline-derived CDR1 and CDR2 are MNHNS and SASEGT. The CDR3 region has the DNA TGTGCCAGCAGTGAGCAGGGTTCCGGGACCCAGTACTTC. Amino acids: CASSEQGSGTQYF.

This clone appeared a single time. The chain recombines TRBV4-3 with TRBJ1-6; the D gene is possibly TRBD1 (5 bases). V dropped 0 bases and J dropped 13 bases, with 7 bases sitting between them. Germline V lookup: CDR1 LGHNA, CDR2 YSLEER. This CDR3 region has 12 residues. CDR3 loop: CASSQDGGPLHF. The CDR3, as DNA: TGCGCCAGCAGCCAAGATGGGGGGCCCCTCCACTTT.

The rearrangement uses TRBV6-1 and TRBJ2-1; 7 bases match TRBD1. Trimming removed 3 bases from V and 8 bases from J; junction bases left unmatched: 7. Germline values: CDR1 MNHNS, CDR2 SASEGT. The CDR3 totals 14 residues. This CDR3 is CASSDTGAGDEQFF. CDR3 bases: TGTGCCAGCAGTGACACAGGGGCAGGCGATGAGCAGTTCTTC.

The chain is built from TRBV28 and TRBJ2-7; tentatively, D is TRBD2 (5 bases). From germline, CDR1 is MDHEN and CDR2 SYDVKM. CDR3 length equals 14 residues. The V end lost 6 bases, the J end lost 6 bases, and 18 bases lay between the germline ends. The CDR3 here is CASSQLDSTGEQYF. The CDR3 DNA reads TGTGCCAGCAGCCAACTAGATAGTACGGGCGAGCAGTACTTC.